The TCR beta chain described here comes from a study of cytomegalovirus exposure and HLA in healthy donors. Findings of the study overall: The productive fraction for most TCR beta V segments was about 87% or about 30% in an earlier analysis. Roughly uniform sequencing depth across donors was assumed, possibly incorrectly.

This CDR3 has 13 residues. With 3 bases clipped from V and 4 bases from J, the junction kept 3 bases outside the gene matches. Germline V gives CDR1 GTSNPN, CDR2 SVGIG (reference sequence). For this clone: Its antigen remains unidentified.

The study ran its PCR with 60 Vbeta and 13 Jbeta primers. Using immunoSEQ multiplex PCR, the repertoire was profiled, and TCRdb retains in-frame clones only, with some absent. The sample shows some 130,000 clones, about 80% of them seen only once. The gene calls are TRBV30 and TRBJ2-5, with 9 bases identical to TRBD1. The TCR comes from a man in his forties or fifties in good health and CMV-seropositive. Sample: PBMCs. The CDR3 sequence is CAWSTGGPETQYF. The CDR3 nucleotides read TGTGCCTGGAGCACAGGGGGCCCAGAGACCCAGTACTTC.